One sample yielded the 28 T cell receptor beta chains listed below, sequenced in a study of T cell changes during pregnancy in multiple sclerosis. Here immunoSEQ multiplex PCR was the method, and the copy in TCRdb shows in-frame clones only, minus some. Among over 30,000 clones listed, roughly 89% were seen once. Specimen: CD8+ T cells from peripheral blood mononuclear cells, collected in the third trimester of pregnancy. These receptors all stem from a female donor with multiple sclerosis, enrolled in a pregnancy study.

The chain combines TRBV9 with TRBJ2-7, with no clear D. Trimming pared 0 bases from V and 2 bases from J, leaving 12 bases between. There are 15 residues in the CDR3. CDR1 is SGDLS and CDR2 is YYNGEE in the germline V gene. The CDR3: CASSVGGGNTYEQYF. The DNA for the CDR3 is TGTGCCAGCAGCGTAGGCGGTGGAAATACCTACGAGCAGTACTTC.

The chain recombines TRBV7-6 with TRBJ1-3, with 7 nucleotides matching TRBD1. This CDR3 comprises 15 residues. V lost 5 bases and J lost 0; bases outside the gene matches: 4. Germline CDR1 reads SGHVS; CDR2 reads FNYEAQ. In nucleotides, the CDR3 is TGTGCCAGCAGCAGGACAGGTGACTCTGGAAACACCATATATTTT. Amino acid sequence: CASSRTGDSGNTIYF.

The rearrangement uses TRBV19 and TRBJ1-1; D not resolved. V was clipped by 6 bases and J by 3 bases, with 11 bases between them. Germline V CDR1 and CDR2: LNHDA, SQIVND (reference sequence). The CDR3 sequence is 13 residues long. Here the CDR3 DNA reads TGTGCCAGTAGCCGCTCCGGGTACACTGAAGCTTTCTTT. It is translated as CASSRSGYTEAFF.

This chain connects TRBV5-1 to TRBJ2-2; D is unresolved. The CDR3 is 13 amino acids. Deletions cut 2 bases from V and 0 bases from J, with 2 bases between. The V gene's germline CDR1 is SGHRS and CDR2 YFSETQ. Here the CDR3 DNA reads TGCGCCAGCAGCTTCGCGAACACCGGGGAGCTGTTTTTT. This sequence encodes CASSFANTGELFF.

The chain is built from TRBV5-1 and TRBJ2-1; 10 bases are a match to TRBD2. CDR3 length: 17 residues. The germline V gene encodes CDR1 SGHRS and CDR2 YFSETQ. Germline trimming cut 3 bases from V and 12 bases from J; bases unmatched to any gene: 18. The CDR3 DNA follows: TGCGCCAGCAGCTGGGCGGCTAGCGGGGGCCCCGGTAGAGCGCAGTTCTTC. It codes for CASSWAASGGPGRAQFF.

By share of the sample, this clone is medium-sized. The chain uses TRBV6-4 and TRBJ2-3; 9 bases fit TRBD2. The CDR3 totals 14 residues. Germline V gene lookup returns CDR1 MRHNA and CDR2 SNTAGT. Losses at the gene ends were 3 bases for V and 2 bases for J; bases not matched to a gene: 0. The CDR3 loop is CASSEGLATDTQYF. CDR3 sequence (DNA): TGTGCCAGCAGTGAGGGACTAGCCACAGATACGCAGTATTTT.

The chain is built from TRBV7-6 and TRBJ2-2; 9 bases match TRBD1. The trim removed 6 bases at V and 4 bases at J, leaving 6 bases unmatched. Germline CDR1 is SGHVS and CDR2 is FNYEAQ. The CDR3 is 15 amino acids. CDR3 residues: CASRGQGGVTGELFF. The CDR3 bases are TGTGCCAGCAGGGGACAGGGAGGCGTCACCGGGGAGCTGTTTTTT.

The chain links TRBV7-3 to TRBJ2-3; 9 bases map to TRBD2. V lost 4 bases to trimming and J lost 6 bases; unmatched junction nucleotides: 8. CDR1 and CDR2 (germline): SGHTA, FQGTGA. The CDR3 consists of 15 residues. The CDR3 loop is CASSSAGGLRDTQYF. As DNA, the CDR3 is TGTGCCAGCAGCTCAGCGGGAGGACTGAGGGATACGCAGTATTTT.

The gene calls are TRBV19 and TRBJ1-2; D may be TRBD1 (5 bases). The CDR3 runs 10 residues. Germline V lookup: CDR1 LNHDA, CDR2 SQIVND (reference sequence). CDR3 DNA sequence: TGTCCCCTCGAGGCGGGACCGCACACCTTC. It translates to CPLEAGPHTF.

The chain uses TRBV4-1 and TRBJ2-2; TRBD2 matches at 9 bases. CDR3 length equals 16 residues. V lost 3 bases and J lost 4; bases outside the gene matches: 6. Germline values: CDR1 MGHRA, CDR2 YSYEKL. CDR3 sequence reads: CASSQGGGGATGELFF. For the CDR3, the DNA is TGCGCCAGCAGCCAGGGTGGCGGGGGGGCCACCGGGGAGCTGTTTTTT.

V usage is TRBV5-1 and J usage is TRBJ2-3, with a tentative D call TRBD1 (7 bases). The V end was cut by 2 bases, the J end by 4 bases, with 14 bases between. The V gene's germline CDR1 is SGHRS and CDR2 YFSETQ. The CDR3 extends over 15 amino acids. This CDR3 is CASSFGQGGADTQYF. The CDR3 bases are TGCGCCAGCAGCTTTGGCCAGGGGGGCGCAGATACGCAGTATTTT. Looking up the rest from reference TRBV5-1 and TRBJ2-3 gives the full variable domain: KAGVTQTPRYLIKTRGQQVTLSCSPISGHRSVSWYQQTPGQGLQFLFEYFSETQRNKGNFPGRFSGRQFSNSRSEMNVSTLELGDSALYLCASSFGQGGADTQYFGPGTRLTVL.

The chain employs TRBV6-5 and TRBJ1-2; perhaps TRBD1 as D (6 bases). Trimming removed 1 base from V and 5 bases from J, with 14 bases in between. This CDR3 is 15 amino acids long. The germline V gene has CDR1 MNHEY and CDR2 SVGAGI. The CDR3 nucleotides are TGTGCCAGCAGTTACTTAGGACAGCAGAGATATGGCTACACCTTC. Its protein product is CASSYLGQQRYGYTF.

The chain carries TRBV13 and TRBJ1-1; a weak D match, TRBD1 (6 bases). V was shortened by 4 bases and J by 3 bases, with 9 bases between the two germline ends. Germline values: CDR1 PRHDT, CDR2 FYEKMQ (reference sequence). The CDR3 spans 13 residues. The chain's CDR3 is CASSSRTDTEAFF. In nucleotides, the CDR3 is TGTGCCAGCAGCTCCCGGACAGACACTGAAGCTTTCTTT.

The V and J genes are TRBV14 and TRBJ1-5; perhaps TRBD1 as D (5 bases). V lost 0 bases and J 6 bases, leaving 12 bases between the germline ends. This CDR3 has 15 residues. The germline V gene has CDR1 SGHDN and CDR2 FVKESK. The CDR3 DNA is TGTGCCAGCAGCCAAGAGGGGCGGGGACGTCAGCCCCAGCATTTT. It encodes CASSQEGRGRQPQHF. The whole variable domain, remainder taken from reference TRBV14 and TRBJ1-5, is EAGVTQFPSHSVIEKGQTVTLRCDPISGHDNLYWYRRVMGKEIKFLLHFVKESKQDESGMPNNRFLAERTGGTYSTLKVQPAELEDSGVYFCASSQEGRGRQPQHFGDGTRLSIL.

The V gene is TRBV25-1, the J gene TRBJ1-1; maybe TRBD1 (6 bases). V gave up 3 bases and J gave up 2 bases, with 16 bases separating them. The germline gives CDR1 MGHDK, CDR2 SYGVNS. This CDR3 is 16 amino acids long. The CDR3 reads CASSDRGPYFNTEAFF. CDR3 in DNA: TGTGCCAGCAGTGACAGGGGCCCTTATTTCAACACTGAAGCTTTCTTT.

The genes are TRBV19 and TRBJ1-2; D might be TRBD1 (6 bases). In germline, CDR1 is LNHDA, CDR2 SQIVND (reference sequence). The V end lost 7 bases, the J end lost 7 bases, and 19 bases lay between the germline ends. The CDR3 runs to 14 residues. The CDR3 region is CASTFSAGGAGYTF. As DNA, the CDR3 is TGTGCCAGTACCTTCTCGGCGGGGGGGGCTGGCTACACCTTC.

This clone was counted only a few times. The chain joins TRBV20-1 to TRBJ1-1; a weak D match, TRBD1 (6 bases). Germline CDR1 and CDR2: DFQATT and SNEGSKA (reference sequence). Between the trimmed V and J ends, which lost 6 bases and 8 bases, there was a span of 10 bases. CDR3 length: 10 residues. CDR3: CSASTGEAFF. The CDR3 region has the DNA TGCAGTGCGTCTACAGGGGAAGCTTTCTTT.

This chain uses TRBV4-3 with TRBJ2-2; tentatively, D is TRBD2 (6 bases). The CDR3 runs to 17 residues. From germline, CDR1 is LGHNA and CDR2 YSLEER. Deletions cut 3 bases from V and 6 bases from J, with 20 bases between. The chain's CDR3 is CASSQRRDLLFSGELFF. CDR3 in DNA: TGCGCCAGCAGCCAGAGGCGGGACTTACTCTTTTCCGGGGAGCTGTTTTTT.

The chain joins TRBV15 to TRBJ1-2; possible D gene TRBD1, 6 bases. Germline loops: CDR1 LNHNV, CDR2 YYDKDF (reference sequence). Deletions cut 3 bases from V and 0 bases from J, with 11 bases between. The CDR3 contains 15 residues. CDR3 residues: CATSRSDSPNYGYTF. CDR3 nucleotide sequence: TGTGCCACCAGCAGGTCGGACAGTCCTAACTATGGCTACACCTTC.

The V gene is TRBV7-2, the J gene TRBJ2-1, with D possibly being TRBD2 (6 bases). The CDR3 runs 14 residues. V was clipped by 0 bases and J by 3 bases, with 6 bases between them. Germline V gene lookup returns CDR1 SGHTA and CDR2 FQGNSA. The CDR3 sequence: CASSLAGGYNEQFF. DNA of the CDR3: TGTGCCAGCAGCTTAGCCGGGGGCTACAATGAGCAGTTCTTC.

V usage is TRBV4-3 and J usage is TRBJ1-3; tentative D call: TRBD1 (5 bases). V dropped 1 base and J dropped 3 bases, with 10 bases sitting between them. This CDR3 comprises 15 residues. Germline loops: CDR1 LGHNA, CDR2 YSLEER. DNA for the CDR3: TGCGCCAGCAGCCAAGGCCTCGGGGGTGGAAACACCATATATTTT. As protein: CASSQGLGGGNTIYF.

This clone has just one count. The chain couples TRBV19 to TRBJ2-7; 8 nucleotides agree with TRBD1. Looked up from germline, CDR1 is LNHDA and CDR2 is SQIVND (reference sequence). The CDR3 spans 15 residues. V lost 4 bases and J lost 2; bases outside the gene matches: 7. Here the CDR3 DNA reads TGTGCCAGTAGTAAGGGGCAGGGGGCAACCTACGAGCAGTACTTC. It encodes CASSKGQGATYEQYF.

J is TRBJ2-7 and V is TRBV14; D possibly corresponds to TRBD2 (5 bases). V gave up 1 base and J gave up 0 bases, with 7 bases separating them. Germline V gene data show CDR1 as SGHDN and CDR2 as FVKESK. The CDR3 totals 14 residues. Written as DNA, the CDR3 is TGTGCCAGCAGCCAAGGAAGCGGCTCCTACGAGCAGTACTTC. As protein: CASSQGSGSYEQYF.

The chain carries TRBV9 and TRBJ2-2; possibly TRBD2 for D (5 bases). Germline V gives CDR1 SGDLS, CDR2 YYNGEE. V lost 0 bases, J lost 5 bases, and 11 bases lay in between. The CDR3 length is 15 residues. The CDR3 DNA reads TGTGCCAGCAGCGTAGCCGGGGTGGGTACCGGGGAGCTGTTTTTT. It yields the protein CASSVAGVGTGELFF.

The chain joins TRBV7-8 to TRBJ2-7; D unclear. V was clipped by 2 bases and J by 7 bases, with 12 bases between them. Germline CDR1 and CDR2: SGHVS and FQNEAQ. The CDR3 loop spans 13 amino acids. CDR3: CASSLSVASEQYF. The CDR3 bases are TGTGCCAGCAGCTTATCGGTTGCGAGTGAGCAGTACTTC.

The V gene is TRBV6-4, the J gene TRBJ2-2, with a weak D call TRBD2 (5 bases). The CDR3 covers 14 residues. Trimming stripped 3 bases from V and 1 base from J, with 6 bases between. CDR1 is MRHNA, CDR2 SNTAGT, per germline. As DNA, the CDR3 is TGTGCCAGCAGTGATGGAGGGAACACCGGGGAGCTGTTTTTT. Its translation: CASSDGGNTGELFF.

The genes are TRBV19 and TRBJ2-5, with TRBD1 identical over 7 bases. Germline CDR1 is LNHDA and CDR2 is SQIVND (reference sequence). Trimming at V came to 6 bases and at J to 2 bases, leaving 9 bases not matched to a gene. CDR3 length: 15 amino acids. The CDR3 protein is CASRDPDRVQETQYF. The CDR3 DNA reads TGTGCCAGTAGGGACCCCGACAGGGTACAAGAGACCCAGTACTTC.

As DNA, the CDR3 is TGTGCCAGCAGTGATTTGGGGTACGAGGGTACGCAGTATTTT. Amino acid sequence: CASSDLGYEGTQYF. This chain links TRBV2 with TRBJ2-3, with D possibly TRBD2 on 5 matching bases. Trimming stripped 3 bases from V and 8 bases from J, with 15 bases between. CDR1 is SNHLY, CDR2 FYNNEI, per germline. The CDR3 is 14 residues long.